One sample yielded the 22 T cell receptor beta chains listed below, sequenced in a study of neoadjuvant nivolumab and ipilimumab in lung cancer. Sequencing used immunoSEQ multiplex PCR; TCRdb keeps in-frame clones, though not all of them. This sample has 45,000 to 55,000 clones, with roughly 90% found just once. The sequenced sample was blood, obtained before neoadjuvant nivolumab, alone or with ipilimumab. The receptors here all came from an adult with non-small cell lung cancer. Some clones in this sample may be carry-over from other donors' samples.

This clone has a single count. The V call is TRBV4-1, the J call TRBJ2-2, with D tentatively TRBD2 (6 bases). The length of the CDR3 is 16 residues. The germline V gene has CDR1 MGHRA and CDR2 YSYEKL. Trimming removed 0 bases at V and 5 bases at J, with 13 bases between. CDR3 in DNA: TGCGCCAGCAGCCAAGAGACGGGGAGGTTTACCGGGGAGCTGTTTTTT. Protein product: CASSQETGRFTGELFF.

The V gene is TRBV7-9, the J gene TRBJ1-3; D is unresolved. The V gene lost 6 bases and the J gene lost 0 bases, with 12 bases spanning the gap. The germline CDR1 and CDR2 sequences are SEHNR and FQNEAQ (reference sequence). The CDR3 consists of 15 residues. For the CDR3, the DNA is TGTGCCAGCAGTCCTCCAGCGGGCTCTGGAAACACCATATATTTT. It specifies CASSPPAGSGNTIYF.

The rearrangement links TRBV12-5 to TRBJ1-4; TRBD1 might be the D (5 bases). CDR3 size: 12 residues. Germline lookup yields CDR1 LGHNT and CDR2 FRNRAP. This CDR3 is CASRQKNEKLFF. The CDR3 DNA sequence: TGTGCCTCGCGACAGAAAAATGAAAAACTGTTTTTT.

The rearrangement joins TRBV18 to TRBJ1-3; TRBD1 might be the D (5 bases). CDR3 length: 16 amino acids. Germline CDR1 and CDR2: KGHSH and LQKENI. V dropped 0 bases and J dropped 0 bases, with 9 bases sitting between them. CDR3 sequence: CASSPPGQHSGNTIYF. As DNA, the CDR3 is TGTGCCAGCTCACCACCGGGGCAGCACTCTGGAAACACCATATATTTT.

The V and J genes are TRBV6-6 and TRBJ2-7, with 11 positions matching TRBD2. The germline gives CDR1 MNHNY, CDR2 SVGAGI (reference sequence). Trimming at V came to 6 bases and at J to 2 bases, leaving 6 bases not matched to a gene. The CDR3 has 15 residues. CDR3 sequence (DNA): TGTGCCAGCAGGCCACCGGGACTAGCGGCCTACGAGCAGTACTTC. As protein: CASRPPGLAAYEQYF.

The chain links TRBV7-2 to TRBJ2-3; TRBD1 might be the D (5 bases). The CDR3 totals 14 residues. Germline values: CDR1 SGHTA, CDR2 FQGNSA. Trimming removed 4 bases at V and 0 bases at J, with 8 bases between. Here the CDR3 reads CASSSQGSTDTQYF. DNA for the CDR3: TGTGCCAGCAGCTCCCAGGGAAGCACAGATACGCAGTATTTT.

This rearrangement joins TRBV29-1 to TRBJ2-7; D is ambiguous. The germline V and J ends were trimmed by 4 bases and 2 bases, with 9 bases remaining between them. CDR1 is SQVTM, CDR2 ANQGSEA, per germline. The CDR3 runs 12 residues. The CDR3 region has the DNA TGCAGCGTTGTAAGGGATACCTACGAGCAGTACTTC. It specifies CSVVRDTYEQYF.

V and J are TRBV7-9 and TRBJ2-1, with D possibly matching TRBD2 (6 bases). The CDR3 covers 15 residues. Germline V gives CDR1 SEHNR, CDR2 FQNEAQ (reference sequence). V gave up 2 bases and J gave up 10 bases, with 18 bases separating them. CDR3 amino acids: CASSLLRGTPEEQFF. The CDR3 coding sequence is TGTGCCAGCAGCTTACTCCGCGGGACTCCGGAGGAGCAGTTCTTC.

V is TRBV29-1 and J is TRBJ2-1; a possible D gene is TRBD2 (6 bases). Trimming cost V 1 base and J 6 bases, with 10 bases left between them. Germline V gives CDR1 SQVTM, CDR2 ANQGSEA. This CDR3 is 13 amino acids long. The CDR3 region has the DNA TGCAGCGTTGAAGGGGGACTTAGCAATGAGCAGTTCTTC. Translation: CSVEGGLSNEQFF.

The chain is built from TRBV29-1 and TRBJ2-2; D possibly matches TRBD1 or TRBD2 (5 bases each). V shed 6 bases and J shed 9 bases, with 11 bases lying between them. The CDR3 length is 11 residues. Germline values: CDR1 SQVTM, CDR2 ANQGSEA. The CDR3 spells CSVPGTRELFF. CDR3 DNA: TGCAGCGTCCCGGGGACCCGGGAGCTGTTTTTT.

This rearrangement joins TRBV6-6 to TRBJ1-1; D remains ambiguous. The CDR3 runs 11 residues. The V gene lost 8 bases and the J gene lost 4 bases, with 8 bases spanning the gap. Looked up from germline, CDR1 is MNHNY and CDR2 is SVGAGI (reference sequence). CDR3 sequence: CASAGFTEAFF. CDR3 coding DNA: TGTGCCAGCGCCGGATTCACTGAAGCTTTCTTT.

J is TRBJ2-6 and V is TRBV4-2; D is ambiguous. The germline V and J ends were trimmed by 0 bases and 1 base, with 7 bases remaining between them. Germline CDR1 reads LGHNA; CDR2 reads YNFKEQ. CDR3 size: 16 residues. The CDR3 region is CASSQDLGSGANVLTF. The CDR3 coding sequence is TGTGCCAGCAGCCAAGATCTAGGTTCTGGGGCCAACGTCCTGACTTTC.

This chain connects TRBV19 to TRBJ2-2; 9 nucleotides align to TRBD1. Germline lookup yields CDR1 LNHDA and CDR2 SQIVND (reference sequence). The length of the CDR3 is 14 residues. The trim removed 6 bases at V and 5 bases at J, leaving 4 bases unmatched. The CDR3 here is CASSPDRGTGELFF. CDR3 bases: TGTGCCAGTAGCCCAGACAGGGGGACCGGGGAGCTGTTTTTT.

This chain uses TRBV29-1 with TRBJ1-1; D is perhaps TRBD1 (5 bases). The CDR3 is 16 residues long. The V gene's germline CDR1 is SQVTM and CDR2 ANQGSEA. The V end lost 5 bases, the J end lost 0 bases, and 19 bases lay between the germline ends. The CDR3 sequence is CSVFLVGVSMNTEAFF. The CDR3, as DNA: TGCAGCGTTTTTTTGGTGGGGGTTTCCATGAACACTGAAGCTTTCTTT.

The chain uses TRBV7-9 and TRBJ1-2; 12 positions agree with TRBD1. The length of the CDR3 is 15 residues. Losses at the gene ends were 5 bases for V and 7 bases for J; bases not matched to a gene: 8. CDR1 is SEHNR, CDR2 FQNEAQ, per germline (reference sequence). The CDR3 reads CASSSPGTGGLGYTF. The CDR3 nucleotides read TGTGCCAGCAGCAGTCCCGGGACAGGGGGCCTTGGCTACACCTTC.

The chain has TRBV30 and TRBJ2-2; D is possibly TRBD1 or TRBD2 (6 bases each). The germline CDR1 and CDR2 sequences are GTSNPN and SVGIG (reference sequence). V dropped 4 bases and J dropped 5 bases, with 23 bases sitting between them. The CDR3 loop spans 17 amino acids. The CDR3 region has the DNA TGTGCCTGGAACCCACTAGCCTCAGGGGAGGCTACCGGGGAGCTGTTTTTT. Protein product: CAWNPLASGEATGELFF.

The chain recombines TRBV5-4 with TRBJ1-2, with D unresolved. The CDR3 consists of 13 residues. V lost 4 bases and J lost 5, with 12 bases in between. Germline V gives CDR1 SGHNT, CDR2 YYREEE (reference sequence). CDR3 DNA: TGTGCCAGCAGCCCGGTGGGTGGGTATGGCTACACCTTC. This encodes CASSPVGGYGYTF. The full variable domain, in which reference TRBV5-4 and TRBJ1-2 provide the parts outside the CDR3, is ETGVTQSPTHLIKTRGQQVTLRCSSQSGHNTVSWYQQALGQGPQFIFQYYREEENGRGNFPPRFSGLQFPNYSSELNVNALELDDSALYLCASSPVGGYGYTFGSGTRLTVV.

The CDR3 region is CASSALRVRGYTF. In DNA form, the CDR3 reads TGTGCCAGCAGCGCACTCCGGGTCCGTGGCTACACCTTC. This chain uses TRBV5-5 with TRBJ1-2; D not resolved. This CDR3 has 13 amino acids. CDR1 is SGHKS and CDR2 is YYEKEE in the germline V gene (reference sequence). V was shortened by 4 bases and J by 7 bases, with 14 bases between the two germline ends.

The chain links TRBV9 to TRBJ2-5, with 8 bases lining up with TRBD1. V trimming: 4 bases; J trimming: 0 bases; junction bases outside the gene matches: 5. CDR1 and CDR2 (germline): SGDLS, YYNGEE. This CDR3 is built from 15 residues. CDR3 protein: CASSPQTGDQETQYF. As DNA, the CDR3 is TGTGCCAGCAGCCCCCAGACAGGGGACCAAGAGACCCAGTACTTC.

This chain links TRBV29-1 with TRBJ2-4, with D perhaps TRBD2 (5 bases). The CDR3 loop spans 13 amino acids. V was clipped by 5 bases and J by 0 bases, with 8 bases between them. CDR1 and CDR2 from the germline V gene are SQVTM and ANQGSEA. In DNA form, the CDR3 reads TGCAGCGTTTTCGAGGGAGCCAAAAACATTCAGTACTTC. This sequence encodes CSVFEGAKNIQYF.

The chain links TRBV4-1 to TRBJ2-7; no reliable D call. The CDR3 covers 14 residues. With 0 bases removed from V and 2 bases from J, the gap between germline ends came to 8 bases. Looked up from germline, CDR1 is MGHRA and CDR2 is YSYEKL. This CDR3 reads CASSQDITTYEQYF. The CDR3 bases are TGCGCCAGCAGCCAAGATATAACAACCTACGAGCAGTACTTC.

The genes are TRBV30 and TRBJ1-1; 8 positions agree with TRBD1. This CDR3 contains 13 residues. Per the germline V gene, CDR1 is GTSNPN and CDR2 is SVGIG (reference sequence). V lost 1 base, J lost 5 bases, and 3 bases stayed unmatched. CDR3 sequence: CAWSGTGRTEAFF. The CDR3 DNA is TGTGCCTGGAGTGGGACAGGGAGGACTGAAGCTTTCTTT.